This entry lists 7 T cell receptor beta chains sequenced from one sample in a study of regulatory T cells in long-lasting Graves disease. Library construction for TCR beta used iRepertoire HTBI primers and Arm-PCR of CDR3 regions. One entry per CDR3 protein results from TCRdb running MiXCR on the multiplex PCR reads. The data contain 600,000 to 850,000 distinct CDR3 sequences, 25% to 35% of them singletons. Stated time point: persistent/refractory GD, antithyroid drugs over 5 years with positive TRAb. Extracted PBMC RNA gave rise to the TCR library. Specimen: peripheral blood mononuclear cells (PBMCs), collected when the disease was refractory, from a patient treated with antithyroid drugs. The receptors were sampled from a female donor with Graves disease.

The table lists this clonotype with a few counts. The chain links TRBV27 to TRBJ1-2, with TRBD1 as a possible D gene (5 bases). The V gene lost 6 bases and the J gene lost 8 bases, with 13 bases spanning the gap. Per the germline V gene, CDR1 is MNHEY and CDR2 is SMNVEV (reference sequence). The CDR3 is made up of 12 amino acids. The CDR3 protein is CASRTGLQGYTF. For the CDR3, the DNA is TGTGCCAGCAGAACAGGTTTGCAGGGCTACACCTTC.

In the case of this clonotype: Being one base from a much bigger clone, this may be a read error. The CDR3 region has the DNA TGTGCCAGCAGCCACCCGGGACTCGGCCAAGAGACCCAGTACTTC. Its translation: CASSHPGLGQETQYF. This rearrangement joins TRBV6-1 to TRBJ2-5; possibly TRBD2 for D (6 bases). The germline V gene has CDR1 MNHNS and CDR2 SASEGT. There are 15 residues in the CDR3. Between the trimmed V and J ends, which lost 6 bases and 1 base, there was a span of 15 bases.

This clonotype was detected a few times. The chain links TRBV12-3 or TRBV12-4 to TRBJ2-2; TRBD2 matches at 9 bases. The trim removed 7 bases at V and 3 bases at J, leaving 3 bases unmatched. The CDR3 consists of 14 residues. The chain's CDR3 is CASTLAGDTGELFF. The CDR3, as DNA: TGTGCCAGCACCTTAGCGGGAGACACCGGGGAGCTGTTTTTT.

The chain recombines TRBV19 with TRBJ2-1; TRBD2 matches 8 bases. Germline CDR1 is LNHDA and CDR2 is SQIVND (reference sequence). V lost 6 bases to trimming and J lost 6 bases; unmatched junction nucleotides: 16. The CDR3 contains 17 residues. In DNA, the CDR3 is TGTGCCAGTAGCCAAACTACCGGGACTAGGATGGGCAATGAGCAGTTCTTC. This codes for CASSQTTGTRMGNEQFF.

V and J are TRBV24-1 and TRBJ1-1; tentative D call: TRBD1 (6 bases). The CDR3 contains 13 residues. Germline V lookup: CDR1 KGHDR, CDR2 SFDVKD. Trimming removed 6 bases from V and 4 bases from J, with 11 bases in between. CDR3 sequence: CATSPGTSTEAFF. The CDR3 nucleotides are TGTGCCACCAGTCCCGGGACAAGCACTGAAGCTTTCTTT.

The chain carries TRBV7-9 and TRBJ1-1, with D maybe TRBD1 (5 bases). The CDR3 length is 13 residues. Between the trimmed V and J ends, which lost 3 bases and 8 bases, there was a span of 13 bases. Germline CDR1 is SEHNR and CDR2 is FQNEAQ (reference sequence). The CDR3 coding sequence is TGTGCCAGCAGCTTCTCAGGGAACCGGGAAGCTTTCTTT. It codes for CASSFSGNREAFF. Filled out from reference TRBV7-9 and TRBJ1-1, the complete variable domain reads DTGVSQNPRHKITKRGQNVTFRCDPISEHNRLYWYRQTLGQGPEFLTYFQNEAQLEKSRLLSDRFSAERPKGSFSTLEIQRTEQGDSAMYLCASSFSGNREAFFGQGTRLTVV.

The chain joins TRBV6-5 to TRBJ2-6; D remains ambiguous. This CDR3 is built from 15 residues. The V and J ends lost 4 bases and 0 bases respectively, with 7 bases between them. The germline V gene encodes CDR1 MNHEY and CDR2 SVGAGI. The CDR3, as DNA: TGTGCCAGCAGTTCGGTTGGCTCTGGGGCCAACGTCCTGACTTTC. This encodes CASSSVGSGANVLTF.